The 25 T cell receptor beta chains below were found in one sample sequenced in a study of post-analysis software for immune sequencing data. Antigens of these TCRs are unknown. Unique molecular identifiers were built into the TCR beta cDNA libraries. A single record per CDR3 protein comes from TCRdb applying MiXCR to the PCR reads. Of approximately 570,000 distinct CDR3 sequences in the sample, 44% were seen once. Study conclusions and caveats: Relative to controls, patients had five TRBV segments at higher frequency, with TRBV5-6, TRBV5-1 and TRBV20-1 among these.

The sequencing input was blood. The source of these receptors is a girl between 5 and 17 years old with multiple sclerosis.

In its sample, this clonotype was seen a few times. This chain joins TRBV3-1 and TRBJ2-1; D is ambiguous. Per germline, CDR1 LGHDT and CDR2 YNNKEL (reference sequence). Trimming shortened V by 0 bases and J by 10 bases, and 7 bases separated the two germline ends. CDR3 length: 12 residues. The DNA of the CDR3 is TGTGCCAGCAGCCAAGAAGTAGGCGAGCAGTTCTTC. Amino acids: CASSQEVGEQFF.

The chain employs TRBV7-9 and TRBJ2-7; 9 nucleotides line up with TRBD1. The CDR3 totals 17 residues. V was pared by 2 bases and J by 3 bases, with 11 bases of the junction left unmatched. Germline CDR1 is SEHNR and CDR2 is FQNEAQ (reference sequence). CDR3 protein: CASSLNNAGDRVYEQYF. Written as DNA, the CDR3 is TGTGCCAGCAGCTTAAATAATGCAGGGGACAGGGTCTACGAGCAGTACTTC. Filled out from reference TRBV7-9 and TRBJ2-7, the complete variable domain reads DTGVSQNPRHKITKRGQNVTFRCDPISEHNRLYWYRQTLGQGPEFLTYFQNEAQLEKSRLLSDRFSAERPKGSFSTLEIQRTEQGDSAMYLCASSLNNAGDRVYEQYFGPGTRLTVT.

Only a few counts were recorded for this clonotype. This chain uses TRBV6-5 with TRBJ1-2; 9 positions agree with TRBD1. J lost 5 bases, V lost 5 bases, and 15 bases had no gene match. In germline, CDR1 is MNHEY, CDR2 SVGAGI. The CDR3 totals 17 residues. The CDR3 DNA reads as TGTGCCAGCAGTACTACACAGGGGGCCCCGCTGAAGTATGGCTACACCTTC. This translates into CASSTTQGAPLKYGYTF.

In regard to this clonotype: At one boundary the junction diverges from the germline segment, which might be a read error. The gene calls are TRBV12-3 or TRBV12-4 and TRBJ2-3; 13 bases map to TRBD2. This CDR3 contains 16 residues. The chain's CDR3 is CASSFRLAGGGDAQYF. CDR3 in DNA: TGTGCCAGCAGTTTCCGACTAGCGGGGGGCGGAGATGCGCAGTATTTT.

This clonotype has more than one count but fewer than ten. J is TRBJ2-5 and V is TRBV11-2; the D is unclear. Germline CDR1 SGHAT, CDR2 FQNNGV. The length of the CDR3 is 15 residues. Trimming took 1 base from V and 2 from J, leaving 11 bases between them. The DNA of the CDR3 is TGTGCCAGCAGCTTAGGCCCTCAACGGCAAGAGACCCAGTACTTC. Translated: CASSLGPQRQETQYF.

The table lists this clonotype with a few counts. This chain connects TRBV5-1 to TRBJ2-7, with 9 positions matching TRBD2. The CDR3 totals 17 residues. Germline trimming cut 5 bases from V and 3 bases from J; bases unmatched to any gene: 15. Germline V lookup: CDR1 SGHRS, CDR2 YFSETQ. CDR3 region: CASSHGTSGGLLYEQYF. CDR3 sequence (DNA): TGCGCCAGCAGTCACGGAACCAGCGGGGGGCTTCTCTACGAGCAGTACTTC. Full variable domain (outside the CDR3, taken from reference TRBV5-1 and TRBJ2-7): KAGVTQTPRYLIKTRGQQVTLSCSPISGHRSVSWYQQTPGQGLQFLFEYFSETQRNKGNFPGRFSGRQFSNSRSEMNVSTLELGDSALYLCASSHGTSGGLLYEQYFGPGTRLTVT.

The CDR3 DNA reads as TGCAGTGCTGCCAGGGACGAGAGAAACATTCAGTACTTC. It is translated as CSAARDERNIQYF. The rearrangement joins TRBV20-1 to TRBJ2-4, with D possibly being TRBD1 or TRBD2 (5 bases each). Per germline, CDR1 DFQATT and CDR2 SNEGSKA (reference sequence). The CDR3 covers 13 residues. Trimming left V 5 bases short and J 6 bases short, with 14 bases between.

The sample holds a few counts of this clonotype. The chain carries TRBV12-5 and TRBJ2-4; D is unresolved. The germline V gene has CDR1 LGHNT and CDR2 FRNRAP. The CDR3 sequence is 14 residues long. V gave up 3 bases and J gave up 4 bases, with 10 bases separating them. CDR3 nucleotide sequence: TGTGCTAGTGGTTTACCGGGCCCTAAAAACATTCAGTACTTC. It specifies CASGLPGPKNIQYF.

The chain recombines TRBV6-1 with TRBJ1-2; unclear D gene. The length of the CDR3 is 14 residues. From germline, CDR1 is MNHNS and CDR2 SASEGT. V lost 6 bases and J 4 bases, leaving 15 bases between the germline ends. The CDR3 DNA sequence: TGTGCCAGCAGGGAATATGAGCATCGCTATGGCTACACCTTC. Its translation is CASREYEHRYGYTF.

This chain uses TRBV12-3 or TRBV12-4 with TRBJ2-5; D perhaps matches TRBD1 (5 bases). V gave up 1 base and J gave up 2 bases, with 14 bases separating them. The CDR3 loop spans 16 amino acids. CDR3 in amino acids: CASSLGTPDGQETQYF. For the CDR3, the DNA is TGTGCCAGCAGTTTAGGGACACCAGATGGGCAAGAGACCCAGTACTTC.

This chain links TRBV7-9 with TRBJ1-5; the match to TRBD1 covers 8 bases. Unmatched junction bases numbered 6, after V lost 3 bases and J lost 5 bases. CDR1 is SEHNR and CDR2 is FQNEAQ in the germline V gene (reference sequence). This CDR3 is 15 amino acids long. The CDR3 sequence is CASSLAGTGYQPQHF. The CDR3 DNA is TGTGCCAGCAGCTTGGCGGGGACAGGCTATCAGCCCCAGCATTTT.

The V gene is TRBV6-5, the J gene TRBJ1-2; no definite D call. V was clipped by 0 bases and J by 5 bases, with 13 bases between them. The germline V gene has CDR1 MNHEY and CDR2 SVGAGI. The CDR3 runs to 15 residues. The CDR3 bases are TGTGCCAGCAGTTACTCGATTGACGTGTGGTATGGCTACACCTTC. The encoded protein is CASSYSIDVWYGYTF.

This clonotype occurred a few times. The CDR3 sequence: CASSLRSAGWGIPYEQYF. Written as DNA, the CDR3 is TGCGCCAGCAGCTTGAGGAGCGCTGGTTGGGGGATACCCTACGAGCAGTACTTC. The rearrangement links TRBV5-1 to TRBJ2-7; D may be TRBD1 or TRBD2 (5 bases each). There are 18 residues in the CDR3. Looked up from germline, CDR1 is SGHRS and CDR2 is YFSETQ. Deletions cut 1 base from V and 2 bases from J, with 22 bases between.

The CDR3 reads CASSSRETGELFF. The CDR3 coding sequence is TGTGCCAGCAGCTCCAGAGAAACCGGGGAGCTGTTTTTT. This sequence joins TRBV7-7 and TRBJ2-2; D remains unclear. With 4 bases removed from V and 5 bases from J, the gap between germline ends came to 8 bases. CDR1 is SSHAT, CDR2 FNYEAQ, per germline (reference sequence). This CDR3 spans 13 amino acids.

In this sample, this clonotype turned up a few times. The chain employs TRBV5-1 and TRBJ2-7; D is possibly TRBD2 (5 bases). This CDR3 spans 14 amino acids. V lost 6 bases to trimming and J lost 1 base, with 14 bases between them. Germline V gives CDR1 SGHRS, CDR2 YFSETQ. CDR3: CASKAGTTSYEQYF. In nucleotides, the CDR3 is TGCGCCAGCAAGGCGGGCACTACATCCTACGAGCAGTACTTC.

This chain links TRBV27 with TRBJ2-6; 8 nucleotides align to TRBD2. This CDR3 contains 17 residues. V trimming: 8 bases; J trimming: 1 base; junction bases outside the gene matches: 10. CDR1 is MNHEY, CDR2 SMNVEV, per germline (reference sequence). The CDR3 coding sequence is TGTGCCAGCTGTCCGGTCGCGGGGGGATCTGGGGCCAACGTCCTGACTTTC. Translation gives CASCPVAGGSGANVLTF.

J is TRBJ2-7 and V is TRBV4-1; possible D gene TRBD1, 7 bases. This CDR3 has 17 residues. Germline CDR1 MGHRA, CDR2 YSYEKL. V gave up 4 bases and J gave up 2 bases, with 21 bases separating them. The CDR3 sequence: CASSPWPQGRNAYEQYF. The CDR3 DNA follows: TGCGCCAGCAGCCCCTGGCCACAGGGGAGGAACGCCTACGAGCAGTACTTC.

CDR3 sequence reads: CASRGVDSAATNEKLFF. In nucleotides, the CDR3 is TGCGCCAGCAGGGGAGTGGACAGTGCCGCAACTAATGAAAAACTGTTTTTT. The V gene is TRBV5-1, the J gene TRBJ1-4; D possibly corresponds to TRBD1 (6 bases). V was shortened by 5 bases and J by 0 bases, with 17 bases between the two germline ends. The CDR3 has 17 amino acids. Per the germline V gene, CDR1 is SGHRS and CDR2 is YFSETQ.

The rearrangement joins TRBV5-1 to TRBJ2-3, with 11 bases that match TRBD2. The CDR3 loop spans 20 amino acids. Germline V gives CDR1 SGHRS, CDR2 YFSETQ. The V segment lost 2 bases and the J segment 0 bases; nucleotides outside the gene matches: 14. CDR3 DNA sequence: TGCGCCAGCAGCTTATTGCCGGGACTAGCGGAGTTTTCTAGCACAGATACGCAGTATTTT. Encoded protein: CASSLLPGLAEFSSTDTQYF.

For this clonotype: Its ends do not fully match the called genes, so a read error is possible. This CDR3 reads CASSFRQGYEQFF. CDR3 DNA: TGCGCAAGCAGCTTCAGGCAGGGGTATGAGCAGTTCTTC. This chain connects TRBV5-1 to TRBJ2-1; perhaps TRBD1 as D (6 bases). Per germline, CDR1 SGHRS and CDR2 YFSETQ. This CDR3 contains 13 residues.

V is TRBV6-5 and J is TRBJ1-2, with D maybe TRBD1 (6 bases). V was shortened by 6 bases and J by 4 bases, with 15 bases between the two germline ends. The CDR3 is made up of 14 amino acids. Germline V gene lookup returns CDR1 MNHEY and CDR2 SVGAGI. In DNA, the CDR3 is TGTGCCAGCAGAAACAGGGCGAATATCTATGGCTACACCTTC. Translation: CASRNRANIYGYTF.

The chain links TRBV20-1 to TRBJ2-7; D possibly corresponds to TRBD2 (5 bases). CDR3 size: 15 residues. CDR1 and CDR2 (germline): DFQATT, SNEGSKA (reference sequence). The germline V and J ends were trimmed by 0 bases and 0 bases, with 12 bases remaining between them. The chain's CDR3 is CSARDRTFNSYEQYF. In DNA form, the CDR3 reads TGCAGTGCTAGAGATCGGACTTTTAACTCCTACGAGCAGTACTTC.

In this sample, this clonotype turned up a few times. A junction boundary mismatches the germline segment, possibly from a read error. The V gene is TRBV6-5, the J gene TRBJ2-5, with 8 bases matching TRBD2. The CDR3 is made up of 14 amino acids. Germline V gives CDR1 MNHEY, CDR2 SVGAGI. In nucleotides, the CDR3 is TGTACCAGCAGTTGGGGACTAGAAGTAGAGACCCAGTACTTC. It translates to CTSSWGLEVETQYF.

In this sample, this clonotype turned up a few times. This chain connects TRBV5-1 to TRBJ2-1, with a tentative D call TRBD1 (6 bases). The CDR3 covers 16 residues. Germline CDR1 is SGHRS and CDR2 is YFSETQ. Trimming took off 1 base at V and 0 bases at J, with 11 bases between the two ends. The CDR3 here is CASSLQGLSSYNEQFF. The CDR3 DNA is TGCGCCAGCAGCTTGCAGGGGTTGAGCTCCTACAATGAGCAGTTCTTC.

On this clonotype: With a much larger clone just one base away, this may be a read error. The CDR3 nucleotides read TGCACCAGCAGCTCGGGACCCTACGAGCAGTACTTC. This codes for CTSSSGPYEQYF. The chain has TRBV5-1 and TRBJ2-7; D is perhaps TRBD1 or TRBD2 (5 bases each). CDR1 and CDR2 from the germline V gene are SGHRS and YFSETQ. The CDR3 has 12 residues. Looking up the rest from reference TRBV5-1 and TRBJ2-7 gives the full variable domain: KAGVTQTPRYLIKTRGQQVTLSCSPISGHRSVSWYQQTPGQGLQFLFEYFSETQRNKGNFPGRFSGRQFSNSRSEMNVSTLELGDSALYLCTSSSGPYEQYFGPGTRLTVT.